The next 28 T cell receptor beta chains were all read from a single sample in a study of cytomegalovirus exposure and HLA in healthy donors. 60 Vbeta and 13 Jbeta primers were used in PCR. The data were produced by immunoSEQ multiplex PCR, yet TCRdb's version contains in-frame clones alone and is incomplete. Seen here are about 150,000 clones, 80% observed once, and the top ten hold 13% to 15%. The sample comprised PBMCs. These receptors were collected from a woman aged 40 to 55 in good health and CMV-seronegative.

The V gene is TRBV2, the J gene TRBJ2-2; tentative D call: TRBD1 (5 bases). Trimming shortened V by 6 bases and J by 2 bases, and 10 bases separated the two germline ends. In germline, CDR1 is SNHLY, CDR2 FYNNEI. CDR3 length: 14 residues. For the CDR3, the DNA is TGTGCCAGCAGATATCAGGGAAACACCGGGGAGCTGTTTTTT. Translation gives CASRYQGNTGELFF.

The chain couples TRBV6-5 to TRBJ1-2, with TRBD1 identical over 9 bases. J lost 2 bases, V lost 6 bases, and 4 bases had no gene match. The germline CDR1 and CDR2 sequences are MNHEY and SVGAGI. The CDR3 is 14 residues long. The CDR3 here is CASRPQGANYGYTF. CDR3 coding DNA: TGTGCCAGCAGACCACAGGGGGCAAACTATGGCTACACCTTC.

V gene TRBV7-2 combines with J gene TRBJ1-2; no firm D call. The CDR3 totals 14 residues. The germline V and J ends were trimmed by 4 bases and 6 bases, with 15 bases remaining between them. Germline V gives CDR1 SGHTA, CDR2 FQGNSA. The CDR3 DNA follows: TGTGCCAGCAGCTCAGGAGGAGGGTTGAATGGCTACACCTTC. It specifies CASSSGGGLNGYTF.

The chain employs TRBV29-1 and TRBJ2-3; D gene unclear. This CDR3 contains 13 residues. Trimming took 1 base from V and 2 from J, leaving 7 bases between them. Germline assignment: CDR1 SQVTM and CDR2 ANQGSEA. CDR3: CSVEVSVTDTQYF. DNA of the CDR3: TGCAGCGTTGAAGTTTCTGTCACAGATACGCAGTATTTT.

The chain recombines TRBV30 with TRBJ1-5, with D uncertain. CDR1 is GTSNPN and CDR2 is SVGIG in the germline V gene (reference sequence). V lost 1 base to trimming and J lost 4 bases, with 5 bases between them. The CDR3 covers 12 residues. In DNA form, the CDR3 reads TGTGCCTGGAGTGCGGGGAATCAGCCCCAGCATTTT. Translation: CAWSAGNQPQHF.

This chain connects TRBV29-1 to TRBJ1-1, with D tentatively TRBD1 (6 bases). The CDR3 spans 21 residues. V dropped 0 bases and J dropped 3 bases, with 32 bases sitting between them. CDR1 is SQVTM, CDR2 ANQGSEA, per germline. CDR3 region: CSVEDIADEGSMGAWYTEAFF. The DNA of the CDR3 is TGCAGCGTTGAAGATATTGCCGACGAAGGGTCTATGGGGGCATGGTACACTGAAGCTTTCTTT.

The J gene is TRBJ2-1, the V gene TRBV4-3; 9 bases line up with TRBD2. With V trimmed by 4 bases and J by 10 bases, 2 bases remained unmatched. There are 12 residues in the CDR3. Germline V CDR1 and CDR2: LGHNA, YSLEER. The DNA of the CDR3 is TGCGCCAGCAGCCGCGGGAGGGGGGAGCAGTTCTTC. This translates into CASSRGRGEQFF.

Here the CDR3 DNA reads TGTGCCAGCAGTTTCCTACAGGGAGCACAGCCCCAGCATTTT. Amino acid sequence: CASSFLQGAQPQHF. The V and J genes are TRBV27 and TRBJ1-5; D may be TRBD1 (6 bases). Germline V CDR1 and CDR2: MNHEY, SMNVEV (reference sequence). The CDR3 covers 14 residues. The ends were cut back, 3 bases at V and 7 bases at J, with 13 bases in the middle.

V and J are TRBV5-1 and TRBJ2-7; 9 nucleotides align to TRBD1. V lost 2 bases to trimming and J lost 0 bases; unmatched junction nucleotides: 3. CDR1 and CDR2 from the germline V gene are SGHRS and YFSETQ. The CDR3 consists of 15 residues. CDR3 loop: CASSLGTGSSYEQYF. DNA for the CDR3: TGCGCCAGCAGCTTAGGGACAGGGAGCTCCTACGAGCAGTACTTC.

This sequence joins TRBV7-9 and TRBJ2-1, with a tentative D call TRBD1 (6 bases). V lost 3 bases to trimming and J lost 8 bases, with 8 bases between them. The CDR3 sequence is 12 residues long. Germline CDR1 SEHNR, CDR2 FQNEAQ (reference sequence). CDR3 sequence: CASSFGGHEQFF. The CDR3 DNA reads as TGTGCCAGCAGCTTTGGGGGCCATGAGCAGTTCTTC.

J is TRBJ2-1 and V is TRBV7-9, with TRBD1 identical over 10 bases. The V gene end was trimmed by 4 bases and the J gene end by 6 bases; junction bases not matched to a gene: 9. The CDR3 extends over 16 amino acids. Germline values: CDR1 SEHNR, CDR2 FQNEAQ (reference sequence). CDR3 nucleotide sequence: TGTGCCAGCAGCTGGGGACAGGGGAGGAGGGCCAATGAGCAGTTCTTC. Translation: CASSWGQGRRANEQFF.

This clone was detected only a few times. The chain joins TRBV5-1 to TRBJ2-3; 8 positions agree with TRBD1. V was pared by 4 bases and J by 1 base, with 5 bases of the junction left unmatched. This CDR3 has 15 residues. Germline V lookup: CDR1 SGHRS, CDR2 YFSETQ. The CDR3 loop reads CASSVQQGGTDTQYF. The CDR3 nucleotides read TGCGCCAGCAGCGTGCAACAGGGGGGCACAGATACGCAGTATTTT.

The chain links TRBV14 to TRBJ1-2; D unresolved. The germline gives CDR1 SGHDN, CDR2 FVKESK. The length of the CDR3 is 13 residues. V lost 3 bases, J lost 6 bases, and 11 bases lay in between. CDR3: CASSHLNNDGYTF. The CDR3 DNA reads TGTGCCAGCAGCCACTTAAACAATGATGGCTACACCTTC.

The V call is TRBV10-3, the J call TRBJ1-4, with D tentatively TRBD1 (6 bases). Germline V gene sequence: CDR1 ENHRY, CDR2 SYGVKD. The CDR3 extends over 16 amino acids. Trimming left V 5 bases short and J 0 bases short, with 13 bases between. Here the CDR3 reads CAISSRQVATNEKLFF. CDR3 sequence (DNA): TGTGCCATCAGTAGCAGACAGGTTGCAACTAATGAAAAACTGTTTTTT.

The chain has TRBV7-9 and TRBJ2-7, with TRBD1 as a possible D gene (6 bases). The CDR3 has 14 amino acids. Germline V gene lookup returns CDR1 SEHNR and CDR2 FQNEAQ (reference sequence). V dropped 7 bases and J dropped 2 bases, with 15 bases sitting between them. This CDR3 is CASTEQGRPYEQYF. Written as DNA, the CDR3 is TGTGCCAGCACCGAACAGGGCAGACCCTACGAGCAGTACTTC.

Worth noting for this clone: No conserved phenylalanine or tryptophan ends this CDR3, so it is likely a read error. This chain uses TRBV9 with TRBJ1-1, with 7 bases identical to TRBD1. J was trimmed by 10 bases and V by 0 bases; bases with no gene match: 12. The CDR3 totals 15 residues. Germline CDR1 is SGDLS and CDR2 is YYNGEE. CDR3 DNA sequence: TGTGCCAGCAGCGTAGTGGGGGACAGCCGGGGAGGAGCTTTCCTT. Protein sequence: CASSVVGDSRGGAFL.

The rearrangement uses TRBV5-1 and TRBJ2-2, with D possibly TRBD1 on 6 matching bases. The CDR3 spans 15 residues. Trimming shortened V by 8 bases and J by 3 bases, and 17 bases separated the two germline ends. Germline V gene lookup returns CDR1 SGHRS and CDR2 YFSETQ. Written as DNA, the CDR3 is TGCGCCAGTAAAACACGGGCAGGGGACACCGGGGAGCTGTTTTTT. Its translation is CASKTRAGDTGELFF.

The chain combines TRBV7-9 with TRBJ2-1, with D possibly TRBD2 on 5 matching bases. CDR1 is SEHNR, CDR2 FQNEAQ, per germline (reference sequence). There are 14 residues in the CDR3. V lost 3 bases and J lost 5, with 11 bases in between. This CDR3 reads CASSFISGNNEQFF. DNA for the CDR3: TGTGCCAGCAGCTTTATTTCGGGGAACAATGAGCAGTTCTTC.

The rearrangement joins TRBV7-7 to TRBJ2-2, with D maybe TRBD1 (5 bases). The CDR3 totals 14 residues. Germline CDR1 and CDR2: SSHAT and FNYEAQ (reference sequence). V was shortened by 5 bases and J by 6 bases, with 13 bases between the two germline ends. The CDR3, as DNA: TGTGCCAGCAGCCCCGACAGCGATGCCGGGGAGCTGTTTTTT. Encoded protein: CASSPDSDAGELFF. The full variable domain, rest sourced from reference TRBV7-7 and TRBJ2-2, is GAGVSQSPRYKVTKRGQDVTLRCDPISSHATLYWYQQALGQGPEFLTYFNYEAQPDKSGLPSDRFSAERPEGSISTLTIQRTEQRDSAMYRCASSPDSDAGELFFGEGSRLTVL.

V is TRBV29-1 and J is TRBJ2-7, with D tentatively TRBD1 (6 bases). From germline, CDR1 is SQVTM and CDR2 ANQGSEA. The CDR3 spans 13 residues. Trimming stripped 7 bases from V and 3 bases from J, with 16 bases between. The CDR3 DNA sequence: TGCAGCGCTCAGGGGCAGGCCCTCTACGAGCAGTACTTC. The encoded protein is CSAQGQALYEQYF.

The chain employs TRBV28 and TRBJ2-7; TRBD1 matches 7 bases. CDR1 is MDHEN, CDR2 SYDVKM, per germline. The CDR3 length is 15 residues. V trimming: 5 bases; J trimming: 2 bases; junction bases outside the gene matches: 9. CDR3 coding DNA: TGTGCCAGCAGTGTCCCAGGGGGAAGGGCCTACGAGCAGTACTTC. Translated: CASSVPGGRAYEQYF.

The CDR3 DNA sequence: TGTGCCAGCAGCCGGGGTTCAGGGGCGAACACCGGGGAGCTGTTTTTT. Residues: CASSRGSGANTGELFF. The rearrangement uses TRBV5-4 and TRBJ2-2, with a weak D call TRBD1 (6 bases). CDR1 is SGHNT and CDR2 is YYREEE in the germline V gene (reference sequence). The CDR3 contains 16 residues. V lost 4 bases, J lost 0 bases, and 13 bases lay in between. The complete variable domain, with remaining parts taken from reference TRBV5-4 and TRBJ2-2, reads ETGVTQSPTHLIKTRGQQVTLRCSSQSGHNTVSWYQQALGQGPQFIFQYYREEENGRGNFPPRFSGLQFPNYSSELNVNALELDDSALYLCASSRGSGANTGELFFGEGSRLTVL.

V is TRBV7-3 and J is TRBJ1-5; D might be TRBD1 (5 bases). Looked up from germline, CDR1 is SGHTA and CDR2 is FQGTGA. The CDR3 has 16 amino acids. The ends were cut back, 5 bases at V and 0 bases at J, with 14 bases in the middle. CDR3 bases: TGTGCCAGCAGCCCAAATGACAGATTTAGCAATCAGCCCCAGCATTTT. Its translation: CASSPNDRFSNQPQHF.

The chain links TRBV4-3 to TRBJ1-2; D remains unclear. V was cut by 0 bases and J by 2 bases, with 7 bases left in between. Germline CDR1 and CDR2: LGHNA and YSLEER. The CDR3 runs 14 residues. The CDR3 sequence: CASSQEGRNYGYTF. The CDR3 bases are TGCGCCAGCAGCCAAGAGGGCAGAAACTATGGCTACACCTTC.

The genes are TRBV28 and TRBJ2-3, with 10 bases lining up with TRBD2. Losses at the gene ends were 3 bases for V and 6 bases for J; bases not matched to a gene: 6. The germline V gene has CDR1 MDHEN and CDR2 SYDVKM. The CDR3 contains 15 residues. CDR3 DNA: TGTGCCAGCAGTTTGGGTCTAGCGGGAGCGGATACGCAGTATTTT. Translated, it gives CASSLGLAGADTQYF.

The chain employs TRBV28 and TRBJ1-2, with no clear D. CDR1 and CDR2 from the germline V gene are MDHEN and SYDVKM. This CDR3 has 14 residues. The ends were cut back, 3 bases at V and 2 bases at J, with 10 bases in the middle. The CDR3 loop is CASSLRAANYGYTF. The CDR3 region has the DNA TGTGCCAGCAGTTTGAGGGCCGCCAACTATGGCTACACCTTC.

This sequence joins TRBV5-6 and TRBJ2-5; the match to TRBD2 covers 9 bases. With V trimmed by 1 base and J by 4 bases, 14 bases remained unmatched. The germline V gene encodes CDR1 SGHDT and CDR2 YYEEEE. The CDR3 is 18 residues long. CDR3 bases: TGTGCCAGCAGCTTGTCCGGAGCGGGGGGCTCAGTTTTAGAGACCCAGTACTTC. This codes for CASSLSGAGGSVLETQYF.

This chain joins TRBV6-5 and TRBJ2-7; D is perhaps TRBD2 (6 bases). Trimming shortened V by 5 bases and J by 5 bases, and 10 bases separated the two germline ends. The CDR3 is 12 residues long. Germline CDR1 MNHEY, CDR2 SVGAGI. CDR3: CASSPGGNEQYF. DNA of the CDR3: TGTGCCAGCAGTCCCGGGGGTAACGAGCAGTACTTC.